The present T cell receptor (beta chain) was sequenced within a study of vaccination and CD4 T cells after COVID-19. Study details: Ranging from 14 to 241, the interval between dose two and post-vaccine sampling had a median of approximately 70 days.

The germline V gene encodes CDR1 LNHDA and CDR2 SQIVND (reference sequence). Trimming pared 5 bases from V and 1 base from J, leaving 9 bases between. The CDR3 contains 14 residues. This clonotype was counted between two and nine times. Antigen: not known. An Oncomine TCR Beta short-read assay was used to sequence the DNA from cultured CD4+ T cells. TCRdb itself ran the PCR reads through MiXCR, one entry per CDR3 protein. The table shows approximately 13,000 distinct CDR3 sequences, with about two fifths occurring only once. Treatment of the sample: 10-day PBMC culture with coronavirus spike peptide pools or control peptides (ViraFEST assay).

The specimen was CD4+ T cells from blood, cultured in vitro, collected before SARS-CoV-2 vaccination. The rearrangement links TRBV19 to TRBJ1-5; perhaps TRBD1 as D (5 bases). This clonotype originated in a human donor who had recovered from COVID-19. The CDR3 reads CASSVSGSNQPQHF. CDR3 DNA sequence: TGTGCCAGTAGTGTTTCAGGGAGCAATCAGCCCCAGCATTTT.